What follows is one T cell receptor (beta chain) and its context. This sample is drawn from a study of blood T cell repertoires in COVID-19. Study in general: The samples span acute and convalescent COVID-19 from the United States, Italy and Spain. PBMCs, B-cell-depleted T cells, or T cells provided the cDNA or gDNA that made up the material.

V lost 3 bases, J lost 2 bases, and 7 bases stayed unmatched. This CDR3 has 16 amino acids. Germline lookup yields CDR1 MNHEY and CDR2 SMNVEV (reference sequence). Per the authors' pipeline: Amplification with reference gene primers provided the estimates of nucleated cell counts. Assay: immunoSEQ multiplex PCR; the TCRdb copy retains only in-frame clones and omits some. D and trimming come from the DNA, and the V and J calls and clone size come from that table. The profile shows some 50,000 clones, about 87% of them singletons. Material: peripheral blood. The gene calls are TRBV27 and TRBJ2-3, with TRBD1 identical over 8 bases. This receptor was identified in a human donor in a cohort sampled during active COVID-19. The CDR3 protein is CASSFTAGGLTDTQYF. CDR3 sequence (DNA): TGTGCCAGCAGTTTCACCGCAGGGGGCCTCACAGATACGCAGTATTTT.